The 3 T cell receptor beta chains presented below share a single source sample, sequenced in a study of OX40 agonist ivuxolimab in advanced cancers. Clones were read by immunoSEQ multiplex PCR, and TCRdb kept only the in-frame ones, dropping some. The table lists 40,000 to 60,000 clones, 85% of them singletons. Here the sequenced sample was CD4+ or CD8+ T cells sorted from blood, taken in a trial of the OX40 agonist ivuxolimab. The receptors were gathered from an adult with an advanced solid tumor such as melanoma, head and neck, liver or kidney cancer.

In this sample, this clone turned up once. The chain employs TRBV5-5 and TRBJ1-2; 9 bases match TRBD1. V lost 0 bases and J lost 2; bases outside the gene matches: 11. The CDR3 extends over 18 amino acids. CDR1 and CDR2 from the germline V gene are SGHKS and YYEKEE (reference sequence). CDR3 coding DNA: TGTGCCAGCAGCTTGGAGGCCCGAACCGGGACAGGGAACTATGGCTACACCTTC. Its protein is CASSLEARTGTGNYGYTF.

This clone has only a few counts. The chain links TRBV7-7 to TRBJ2-1, with D maybe TRBD1 (6 bases). Trimming stripped 5 bases from V and 9 bases from J, with 14 bases between. The CDR3 extends over 13 amino acids. CDR1 and CDR2 (germline): SSHAT, FNYEAQ (reference sequence). CDR3 protein: CASSQQGSREQFF. Here the CDR3 DNA reads TGTGCCAGCAGCCAACAGGGTTCGCGTGAGCAGTTCTTC.

The rearrangement links TRBV19 to TRBJ1-1; D is unclear. Trimming took 1 base from V and 1 from J, leaving 4 bases between them. Germline V CDR1 and CDR2: LNHDA, SQIVND (reference sequence). This CDR3 region has 13 residues. CDR3 in amino acids: CASSIARNTEAFF. As DNA, the CDR3 is TGTGCCAGTAGTATAGCCAGGAACACTGAAGCTTTCTTT. The complete variable domain, with remaining parts taken from reference TRBV19 and TRBJ1-1, reads DGGITQSPKYLFRKEGQNVTLSCEQNLNHDAMYWYRQDPGQGLRLIYYSQIVNDFQKGDIAEGYSVSREKKESFPLTVTSAQKNPTAFYLCASSIARNTEAFFGQGTRLTVV.